These T cell receptor beta chains were read from a single sample in a study of cytomegalovirus exposure and HLA in healthy donors. TCRdb's copy holds only in-frame clones and misses some; the assay was immunoSEQ multiplex PCR. Of under 250,000 clones in the sample, approximately 80% were seen once. Sequencing used PBMCs. These receptors were taken from a boy between 2 and 10 years old in good health and CMV-seronegative. CDR3s include the opening cysteine and the closing phenylalanine or tryptophan. The D gene is left open where the match is weak. Expanded clones are given a class, and other clones once, few, many or no size at all.

J: TRBJ1-2; D: TRBD1; V: TRBV7-8; size: .; DNA: TGTGCCAGCAGCCAGGACAGGCCGATTTTGCACTACACCTTC; CDR3: CASSQDRPILHYTF
J: TRBJ2-4; D: TRBD2; V: TRBV15; size: .; DNA: TGTGCCACCAGCAGAGATTTGGCCAGCGGGACGTGGCCTCTAGCCAAAAACATTCAGTACTTC; CDR3: CATSRDLASGTWPLAKNIQYF
J: TRBJ2-7; D: TRBD1; V: TRBV11-2; size: .; DNA: TGTGCCAGCAGCTACGACAGGGGACGCGAGCAGTACTTC; CDR3: CASSYDRGREQYF
J: TRBJ2-5; D: .; V: TRBV27; size: .; DNA: TGTGCCAGCAGCTACCGAACGGGGGAGACCCAGTACTTC; CDR3: CASSYRTGETQYF
J: TRBJ2-1; D: .; V: TRBV25-1; size: .; DNA: TGTGCCAGCAGGACGGGTAGCGGCTATGAGCAGTTCTTC; CDR3: CASRTGSGYEQFF
J: TRBJ2-1; D: TRBD2; V: TRBV4-2; size: .; DNA: TGTGCCAGCAGCCAAGAAGGAGCTAGCGGGAACCAGTTCTTC; CDR3: CASSQEGASGNQFF
J: TRBJ1-5; D: .; V: TRBV7-8; size: .; DNA: TGTGCCAGCAGCGAGGGGGACGACGGAAATCAGCCCCAGCATTTT; CDR3: CASSEGDDGNQPQHF
J: TRBJ2-1; D: .; V: TRBV27; size: .; DNA: TGTGCCAGCAGCCCTACAGGCCCCCCTGAGCAGTTCTTC; CDR3: CASSPTGPPEQFF
J: TRBJ1-1; D: .; V: TRBV5-5; size: .; DNA: TGTGCCAGCCACTCACGGGGCACTGAAGCTTTCTTT; CDR3: CASHSRGTEAFF
J: TRBJ2-5; D: TRBD2; V: TRBV5-1; size: .; DNA: TGCGCCAGCAGCCGGGGACTAGCTACGGAGACCCAGTACTTC; CDR3: CASSRGLATETQYF
J: TRBJ2-2; D: TRBD1; V: TRBV5-1; size: .; DNA: TGCGCCAGCAGCGTGACAGGGGCGAACACCGGGGAGCTGTTTTTT; CDR3: CASSVTGANTGELFF
J: TRBJ2-1; D: .; V: TRBV27; size: .; DNA: TGTGCCAGCAGTTCGGACTCTCGCCACGAACTATACAATGAGCAGTTCTTC; CDR3: CASSSDSRHELYNEQFF
J: TRBJ2-4; D: .; V: TRBV6-5; size: .; DNA: TGTGCCAGCAGTTCGGGGGGCTCTAACATTCAGTACTTC; CDR3: CASSSGGSNIQYF
J: TRBJ2-5; D: TRBD1; V: TRBV11-3; size: .; DNA: TGTGCCAGCAGCCTGAGCGGACAGGGGATATCAGAGACCCAGTACTTC; CDR3: CASSLSGQGISETQYF
J: TRBJ2-6; D: .; V: TRBV9; size: .; DNA: TGTGCCAGCAGCGGCAGGTCTGGGGCCAACGTCCTGACTTTC; CDR3: CASSGRSGANVLTF
J: TRBJ1-6; D: .; V: TRBV27; size: once; DNA: TGTGCCAGCAGTTTAATGCCCCTAAATAATTCACCCCTCCACTTT; CDR3: CASSLMPLNNSPLHF
J: TRBJ1-5; D: .; V: TRBV27; size: few; DNA: TGTGCCCGACCGCTAAAAGGGAGCAGTAGCAATCAGCCCCAGCATTTT; CDR3: CARPLKGSSSNQPQHF
J: TRBJ2-3; D: .; V: TRBV7-8; size: .; DNA: TGTGCCAGCAGCTTACAAGTGGGCCGCGGCACAGATACGCAGTATTTT; CDR3: CASSLQVGRGTDTQYF
J: TRBJ2-5; D: TRBD1; V: TRBV19; size: .; DNA: TGTGCCAGTACTAATGGACAGGGCGAAGAGACCCAGTACTTC; CDR3: CASTNGQGEETQYF
J: TRBJ2-2; D: TRBD1; V: TRBV19; size: .; DNA: TGTGCCAGTAGTCAGGGGGTAGGGGGCCCCGGGGAGCTGTTTTTT; CDR3: CASSQGVGGPGELFF
J: TRBJ2-7; D: TRBD2; V: TRBV7-2; size: .; DNA: TGTGCCAGCAGCATCGGGACTAGCGGGAGTGCCTACGAGCAGTACTTC; CDR3: CASSIGTSGSAYEQYF
J: TRBJ2-7; D: TRBD2; V: TRBV5-1; size: .; DNA: TGCGCCAGCAGCTTCATGCGGGAGTCGGACGAGCAGTACTTC; CDR3: CASSFMRESDEQYF